The 31 T cell receptor beta chains below come from one sample, sequenced in a study of T cell responses to AZD1222 COVID-19 vaccine. The repertoire was sequenced with immunoSEQ multiplex PCR; TCRdb's copy has only in-frame clones and lacks some. The sample carries 180,000 or so clones, approximately 90% recorded once. The source was peripheral blood, collected 28 days after the second dose of the MenACWY control vaccine. These receptors came from an adult who received the MenACWY meningococcal vaccine as a control.

Here the CDR3 reads CASSLVPSGTTDTQYF. CDR3 in DNA: TGCGCCAGCAGCTTGGTACCTAGCGGGACCACAGATACGCAGTATTTT. The V call is TRBV5-1, the J call TRBJ2-3, with 9 nucleotides matching TRBD2. Germline V gene lookup returns CDR1 SGHRS and CDR2 YFSETQ. V lost 0 bases to trimming and J lost 2 bases; unmatched junction nucleotides: 4. CDR3 length: 16 residues.

The rearrangement joins TRBV18 to TRBJ2-7; TRBD1 agrees at 9 bases. J gave up 3 bases and V 3 bases, and 3 bases lay outside the gene matches. This CDR3 has 14 residues. The germline CDR1 and CDR2 sequences are KGHSH and LQKENI. Here the CDR3 DNA reads TGTGCCAGCTCACCCCCGGGACAGGGCTACGAGCAGTACTTC. Translated: CASSPPGQGYEQYF.

CDR3 coding DNA: TGCAGCGTTGAAGTCCGGCAGGGCGGCACAGATACGCAGTATTTT. This codes for CSVEVRQGGTDTQYF. This sequence joins TRBV29-1 and TRBJ2-3; D perhaps matches TRBD1 (5 bases). The V gene's germline CDR1 is SQVTM and CDR2 ANQGSEA. This CDR3 is 15 amino acids long. V was pared by 1 base and J by 1 base, with 12 bases between.

The chain joins TRBV5-1 to TRBJ1-3, with TRBD1 matching over 10 bases. The CDR3 runs 17 residues. Unmatched junction bases numbered 10, after V lost 5 bases and J lost 2 bases. CDR1 and CDR2 from the germline V gene are SGHRS and YFSETQ. The CDR3 coding sequence is TGCGCCAGCAGGGCGGGACAGGGGATTGGTACTGGAAACACCATATATTTT. Amino acid sequence: CASRAGQGIGTGNTIYF. Using reference TRBV5-1 and TRBJ1-3 for the parts outside the CDR3, the full variable domain is KAGVTQTPRYLIKTRGQQVTLSCSPISGHRSVSWYQQTPGQGLQFLFEYFSETQRNKGNFPGRFSGRQFSNSRSEMNVSTLELGDSALYLCASRAGQGIGTGNTIYFGEGSWLTVV.

The chain links TRBV10-3 to TRBJ1-1; 7 bases align to TRBD1. Trimming cost V 6 bases and J 1 base; bases outside gene matches: 2. The CDR3 has 13 residues. Per germline, CDR1 ENHRY and CDR2 SYGVKD. The CDR3 sequence is CAISRDRNTEAFF. Here the CDR3 DNA reads TGTGCCATCAGCCGGGACAGGAACACTGAAGCTTTCTTT.

The V and J genes are TRBV27 and TRBJ2-7, with TRBD1 identical over 10 bases. The CDR3 has 17 residues. V dropped 6 bases and J dropped 1; count of bases not matched to a gene: 12. Germline V gene data show CDR1 as MNHEY and CDR2 as SMNVEV (reference sequence). CDR3 DNA sequence: TGTGCCAGCAGGCGACCGGGACAGGGGCCATTTTCCTACGAGCAGTACTTC. Protein: CASRRPGQGPFSYEQYF.

V usage is TRBV7-3 and J usage is TRBJ1-1, with D perhaps TRBD1 (5 bases). The CDR3 runs 14 residues. Between the trimmed V and J ends, which lost 5 bases and 0 bases, there was a span of 10 bases. In germline, CDR1 is SGHTA, CDR2 FQGTGA. The CDR3 is CASSTGPLNTEAFF. The CDR3 bases are TGTGCCAGCAGCACGGGACCCCTGAACACTGAAGCTTTCTTT.

This clone was counted between two and nine times. This chain links TRBV2 with TRBJ1-3, with 9 bases lining up with TRBD1. The junction had 8 bases not matched to a gene; V was cut back by 5 bases and J by 3 bases. CDR1 and CDR2 (germline): SNHLY, FYNNEI. The CDR3 is 16 amino acids. The CDR3 DNA is TGTGCCAGCAGTCCCGGGACAGGGAGTTTTGGAAACACCATATATTTT. This codes for CASSPGTGSFGNTIYF.

V gene TRBV27 combines with J gene TRBJ1-2, with unresolved D. CDR1 MNHEY and CDR2 SMNVEV come from the germline V gene (reference sequence). Trimming took 6 bases from V and 4 from J, leaving 21 bases between them. This CDR3 contains 16 residues. The CDR3 reads CASSRFTGKVGYGYTF. DNA of the CDR3: TGTGCCAGCAGCCGTTTCACGGGGAAAGTCGGCTATGGCTACACCTTC.

This clone was recorded once. This rearrangement joins TRBV19 to TRBJ1-1; D gene ambiguous. Germline V gene data show CDR1 as LNHDA and CDR2 as SQIVND (reference sequence). V was shortened by 7 bases and J by 10 bases, with 16 bases between the two germline ends. The CDR3 spans 12 residues. This chain's CDR3 is CASNIKDGGAFF. The CDR3 bases are TGTGCCAGTAATATCAAAGATGGAGGAGCTTTCTTT.

This clone showed up just once. J is TRBJ2-5 and V is TRBV23-1, with D perhaps matching TRBD1 (5 bases). TRBV23-1 has ORF status, its function being uncertain. Trimming took off 4 bases at V and 9 bases at J, with 21 bases between the two ends. CDR3 length: 15 residues. CDR3 sequence (DNA): TGCGCCAGCAGTCGGTATTTGGAAAACAGGAAGGCCCAGTACTTC. The encoded protein is CASSRYLENRKAQYF.

This clone has just one count. The chain joins TRBV5-1 to TRBJ2-3; TRBD2 matches 8 bases. Germline CDR1 is SGHRS and CDR2 is YFSETQ. CDR3 size: 15 residues. J was trimmed by 2 bases and V by 4 bases; bases with no gene match: 6. This chain's CDR3 is CASSAGTRLTDTQYF. The CDR3 DNA is TGCGCCAGCAGCGCCGGGACTAGACTCACAGATACGCAGTATTTT.

The chain recombines TRBV7-2 with TRBJ1-4, with 9 positions matching TRBD1. The CDR3 runs to 15 residues. Germline CDR1 reads SGHTA; CDR2 reads FQGNSA. V lost 3 bases and J lost 5; bases outside the gene matches: 4. The CDR3 here is CASSFTGTGNEKLFF. In DNA form, the CDR3 reads TGTGCCAGCAGCTTCACCGGGACAGGGAATGAAAAACTGTTTTTT.

This chain links TRBV19 with TRBJ2-2; 10 bases align to TRBD2. Trimming removed 3 bases from V and 6 bases from J; junction bases left unmatched: 10. CDR3 length equals 17 residues. From germline, CDR1 is LNHDA and CDR2 SQIVND (reference sequence). The chain's CDR3 is CASSIRGSGRAAGELFF. CDR3 bases: TGTGCCAGTAGTATTAGGGGAAGCGGGAGGGCCGCCGGGGAGCTGTTTTTT.

The rearrangement joins TRBV27 to TRBJ2-7; weak D call: TRBD1 (8 bases). The germline V gene encodes CDR1 MNHEY and CDR2 SMNVEV (reference sequence). The germline V and J ends were trimmed by 5 bases and 3 bases, with 23 bases remaining between them. CDR3 length: 17 amino acids. The CDR3 DNA follows: TGTGCCAGCAGTCTCAGGACTAGGACAGGGAGCCTCTACGAGCAGTACTTC. Translated, it gives CASSLRTRTGSLYEQYF.

The chain uses TRBV7-2 and TRBJ1-1; D uncertain. The germline CDR1 and CDR2 sequences are SGHTA and FQGNSA. The V and J ends lost 5 bases and 8 bases respectively, with 15 bases between them. This CDR3 has 13 residues. The CDR3 DNA follows: TGTGCCAGCAGCGTAAAATTTAATGTCGAAGCTTTCTTT. The encoded protein is CASSVKFNVEAFF.

This chain connects TRBV27 to TRBJ2-5; TRBD2 aligns across 12 bases. The CDR3 length is 15 residues. CDR1 is MNHEY and CDR2 is SMNVEV in the germline V gene (reference sequence). V lost 4 bases to trimming and J lost 4 bases; unmatched junction nucleotides: 4. The DNA of the CDR3 is TGTGCCAGCAGTTATTGGACTAGCGGGATAGAGACCCAGTACTTC. Its translation is CASSYWTSGIETQYF.

CDR3 in DNA: TGTGCCAGCAGCGTGGGACAGGGGGCCGTTAAAGCTTTCTTT. This sequence encodes CASSVGQGAVKAFF. This rearrangement joins TRBV25-1 to TRBJ1-1, with 12 bases matching TRBD1. There are 14 residues in the CDR3. Trimming at V came to 6 bases and at J to 9 bases, leaving 8 bases not matched to a gene. The V gene's germline CDR1 is MGHDK and CDR2 SYGVNS.

The rearrangement joins TRBV3-1 (or the pseudogene TRBV3-2) to TRBJ2-1; a weak D match, TRBD2 (5 bases). This CDR3 contains 16 residues. The germline V gene has CDR1 LGHDT and CDR2 YNNKEL (reference sequence). V lost 4 bases and J lost 1, with 14 bases in between. The CDR3 nucleotides read TGTGCCAGCAGCCCCAAACCGGGAAAGTCCTACAATGAGCAGTTCTTC. Its protein product is CASSPKPGKSYNEQFF.

The V call is TRBV19, the J call TRBJ2-3; D ambiguous. Germline CDR1 reads LNHDA; CDR2 reads SQIVND (reference sequence). The CDR3 contains 16 residues. Deletions cut 8 bases from V and 4 bases from J, with 22 bases between. The CDR3 here is CASQPYRAPSPDTQYF. CDR3 nucleotide sequence: TGTGCCAGTCAACCTTACCGGGCCCCAAGCCCAGATACGCAGTATTTT.

The chain uses TRBV6-5 and TRBJ2-1; TRBD1 or TRBD2 may be the D gene (6 bases each). Germline V gene lookup returns CDR1 MNHEY and CDR2 SVGAGI. Trimming shortened V by 7 bases and J by 4 bases, and 14 bases separated the two germline ends. The CDR3 extends over 14 amino acids. The CDR3 nucleotides read TGTGCCAGCACGAGGGGGGACGGTTACAATGAGCAGTTCTTC. It codes for CASTRGDGYNEQFF.

The chain has TRBV7-2 and TRBJ2-5, with D tentatively TRBD2 (5 bases). The germline V gene encodes CDR1 SGHTA and CDR2 FQGNSA. V lost 5 bases to trimming and J lost 5 bases, with 15 bases between them. This CDR3 contains 14 residues. The CDR3 here is CASSPREGGETQYF. The CDR3 bases are TGTGCCAGCAGCCCCCGTGAGGGCGGCGAGACCCAGTACTTC.

Comments on this clone: At one end, the junction sequence differs from germline, possibly due to a read error. J is TRBJ2-5 and V is TRBV28; 9 bases map to TRBD2. The CDR3 extends over 14 amino acids. Looked up from germline, CDR1 is MDHEN and CDR2 is SYDVKM. The CDR3 region has the DNA TGTGCCAGCGGTTTAGCGGGAGCGGGGGAGACCCAGTACTTC. Protein product: CASGLAGAGETQYF.

This chain connects TRBV24-1 to TRBJ2-2; D is perhaps TRBD2 (5 bases). There are 19 residues in the CDR3. Trimming stripped 4 bases from V and 2 bases from J, with 22 bases between. The germline CDR1 and CDR2 sequences are KGHDR and SFDVKD. The CDR3 bases are TGTGCCACCAGTGACCCACCGGGGTCCGTCTCAAGTAACACCGGGGAGCTGTTTTTT. Residues: CATSDPPGSVSSNTGELFF.

This chain connects TRBV27 to TRBJ1-6; 7 nucleotides align to TRBD1. The V gene's germline CDR1 is MNHEY and CDR2 SMNVEV (reference sequence). This CDR3 has 14 amino acids. Losses at the gene ends were 7 bases for V and 7 bases for J; bases not matched to a gene: 7. Written as DNA, the CDR3 is TGTGCCAGCACCACCGGGACAGTGAATTCACCCCTCCACTTT. Protein: CASTTGTVNSPLHF.

V gene TRBV28 combines with J gene TRBJ1-5; D is unresolved. CDR1 MDHEN and CDR2 SYDVKM come from the germline V gene. Trimming removed 9 bases from V and 0 bases from J, with 6 bases in between. CDR3 length: 12 amino acids. This chain's CDR3 is CASSDSNQPQHF. CDR3 coding DNA: TGTGCCAGTAGCGATAGCAATCAGCCCCAGCATTTT.

The chain couples TRBV28 to TRBJ2-5; possibly TRBD2 for D (5 bases). The CDR3 has 14 residues. V was shortened by 6 bases and J by 1 base, with 12 bases between the two germline ends. Germline V gene sequence: CDR1 MDHEN, CDR2 SYDVKM. The CDR3 region has the DNA TGTGCCAGCAGATTTTCCGGGATCCAAGAGACCCAGTACTTC. Protein sequence: CASRFSGIQETQYF. The whole variable domain, remainder taken from reference TRBV28 and TRBJ2-5, is DVKVTQSSRYLVKRTGEKVFLECVQDMDHENMFWYRQDPGLGLRLIYFSYDVKMKEKGDIPEGYSVSREKKERFSLILESASTNQTSMYLCASRFSGIQETQYFGPGTRLLVL.

The rearrangement uses TRBV7-8 and TRBJ1-2, with D perhaps TRBD1 (6 bases). The CDR3 consists of 15 residues. Germline CDR1 SGHVS, CDR2 FQNEAQ. V lost 5 bases to trimming and J lost 7 bases, with 20 bases between them. The CDR3 DNA reads TGTGCCAGCAGCCAACAGAGAACAGGGAACGGTGGCTACACCTTC. It encodes CASSQQRTGNGGYTF.

The chain combines TRBV10-3 with TRBJ2-3; 7 bases line up with TRBD2. CDR3 length equals 13 residues. J lost 5 bases, V lost 2 bases, and 1 base had no gene match. Germline assignment: CDR1 ENHRY and CDR2 SYGVKD. The CDR3 DNA reads TGTGCCATCAGTGAGGGGGGGGGAGATACGCAGTATTTT. Its protein is CAISEGGGDTQYF.

The chain combines TRBV7-8 with TRBJ1-1; D is possibly TRBD1 (6 bases). In germline, CDR1 is SGHVS, CDR2 FQNEAQ. V lost 4 bases and J lost 7, with 16 bases in between. The CDR3 runs 14 residues. The CDR3 nucleotides read TGTGCCAGCAGCTCAAAGGGGGGGCTCGTTGAAGCTTTCTTT. Its protein is CASSSKGGLVEAFF.

This chain links TRBV25-1 with TRBJ2-5; D may be TRBD2 (5 bases). This CDR3 has 15 residues. Germline CDR1 MGHDK, CDR2 SYGVNS. Trimming stripped 1 base from V and 1 base from J, with 10 bases between. The chain's CDR3 is CASSEWSSGQETQYF. The CDR3 nucleotides read TGTGCCAGCAGTGAATGGTCCAGCGGCCAAGAGACCCAGTACTTC. Variable domain in full (rest from reference TRBV25-1 and TRBJ2-5): EADIYQTPRYLVIGTGKKITLECSQTMGHDKMYWYQQDPGMELHLIHYSYGVNSTEKGDLSSESTVSRIRTEHFPLTLESARPSHTSQYLCASSEWSSGQETQYFGPGTRLLVL.